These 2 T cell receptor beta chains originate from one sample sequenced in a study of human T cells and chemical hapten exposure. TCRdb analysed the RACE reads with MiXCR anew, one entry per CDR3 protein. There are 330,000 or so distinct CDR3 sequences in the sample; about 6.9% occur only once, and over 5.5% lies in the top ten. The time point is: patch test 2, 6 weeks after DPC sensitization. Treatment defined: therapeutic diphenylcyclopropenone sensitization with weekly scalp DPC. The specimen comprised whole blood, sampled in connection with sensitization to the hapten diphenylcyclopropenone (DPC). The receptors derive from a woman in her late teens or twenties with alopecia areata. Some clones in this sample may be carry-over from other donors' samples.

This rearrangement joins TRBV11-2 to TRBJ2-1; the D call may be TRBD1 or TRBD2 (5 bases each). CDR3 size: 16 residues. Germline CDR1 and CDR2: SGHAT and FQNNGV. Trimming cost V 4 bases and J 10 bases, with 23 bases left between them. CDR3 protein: CASSSGRFHRKGEQFF. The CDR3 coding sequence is TGTGCCAGCAGCTCGGGGCGTTTCCACAGGAAGGGCGAGCAGTTCTTC.

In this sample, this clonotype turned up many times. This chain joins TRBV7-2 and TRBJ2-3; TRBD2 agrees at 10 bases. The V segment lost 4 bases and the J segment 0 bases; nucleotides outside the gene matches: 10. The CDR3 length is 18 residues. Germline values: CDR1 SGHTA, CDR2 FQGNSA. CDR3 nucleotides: TGTGCCAGCAGCTCCCTATTAGTAGCGGGGGGAAGCACAGATACGCAGTATTTT. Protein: CASSSLLVAGGSTDTQYF.